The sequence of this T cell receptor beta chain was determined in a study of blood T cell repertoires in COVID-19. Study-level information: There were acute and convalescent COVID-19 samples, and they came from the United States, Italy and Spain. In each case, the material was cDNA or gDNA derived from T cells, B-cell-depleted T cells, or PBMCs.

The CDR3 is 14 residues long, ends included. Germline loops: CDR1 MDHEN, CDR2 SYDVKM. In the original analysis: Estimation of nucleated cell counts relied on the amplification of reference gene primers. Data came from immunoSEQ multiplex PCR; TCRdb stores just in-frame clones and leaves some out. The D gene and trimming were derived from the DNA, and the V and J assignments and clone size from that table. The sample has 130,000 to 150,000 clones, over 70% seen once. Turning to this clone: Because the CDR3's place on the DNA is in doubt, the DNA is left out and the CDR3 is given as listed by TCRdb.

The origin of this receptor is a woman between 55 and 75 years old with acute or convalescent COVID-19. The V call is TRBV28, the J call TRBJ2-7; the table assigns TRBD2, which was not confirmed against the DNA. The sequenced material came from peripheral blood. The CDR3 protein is CASSSSGGLYEQYF.